The present TCR beta chain was sequenced within a study of shared clonotypes between healthy human individuals. Study summary: With ages of 18 to 49, the donors were two women and a few men.

Both CD45RO+ cells and CCR7-negative CD45RA+ TemRA cells were combined to make up CD8 memory. Unmatched junction bases numbered 11, after V lost 3 bases and J lost 0 bases. Per the germline V gene, CDR1 is MGHDK and CDR2 is SYGVNS. The CDR3 loop spans 18 amino acids. This table comes from immunoSEQ multiplex PCR, and its TCRdb copy is limited to in-frame clones, with some not included. The data hold fewer than 100,000 clones, with 67% observed a single time. The sequence derives from a man aged 30 to 45 in good health. What was sequenced was memory CD8+ T cells sorted from blood. Subset reported: CD45RO+ cells pooled with CCR7-negative TemRA cells. The chain recombines TRBV25-1 with TRBJ2-1; 7 bases fit TRBD1. The DNA of the CDR3 is TGTGCCAGCAGTGAGACCCGGGACAGATCACCCTCCTACAATGAGCAGTTCTTC. This codes for CASSETRDRSPSYNEQFF.